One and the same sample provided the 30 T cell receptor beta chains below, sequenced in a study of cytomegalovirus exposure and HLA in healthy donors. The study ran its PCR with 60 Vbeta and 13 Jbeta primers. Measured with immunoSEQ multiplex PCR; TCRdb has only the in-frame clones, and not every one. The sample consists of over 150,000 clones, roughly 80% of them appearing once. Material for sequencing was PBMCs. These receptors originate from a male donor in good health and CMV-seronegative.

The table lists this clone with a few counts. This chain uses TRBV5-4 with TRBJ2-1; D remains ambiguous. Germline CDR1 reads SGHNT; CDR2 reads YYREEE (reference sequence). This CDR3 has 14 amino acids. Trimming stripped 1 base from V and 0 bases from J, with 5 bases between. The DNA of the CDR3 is TGTGCCAGCAGCTTGACGGGCTCCTACAATGAGCAGTTCTTC. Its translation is CASSLTGSYNEQFF. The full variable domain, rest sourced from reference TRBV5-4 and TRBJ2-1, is ETGVTQSPTHLIKTRGQQVTLRCSSQSGHNTVSWYQQALGQGPQFIFQYYREEENGRGNFPPRFSGLQFPNYSSELNVNALELDDSALYLCASSLTGSYNEQFFGPGTRLTVL.

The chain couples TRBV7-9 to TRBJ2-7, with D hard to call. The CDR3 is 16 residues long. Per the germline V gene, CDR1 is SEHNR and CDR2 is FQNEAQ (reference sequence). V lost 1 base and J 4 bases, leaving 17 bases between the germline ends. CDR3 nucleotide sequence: TGTGCCAGCAGCTTAGTACAGTCCGTCGGTGTATACGAGCAGTACTTC. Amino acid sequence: CASSLVQSVGVYEQYF. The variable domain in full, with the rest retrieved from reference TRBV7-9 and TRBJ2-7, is DTGVSQNPRHKITKRGQNVTFRCDPISEHNRLYWYRQTLGQGPEFLTYFQNEAQLEKSRLLSDRFSAERPKGSFSTLEIQRTEQGDSAMYLCASSLVQSVGVYEQYFGPGTRLTVT.

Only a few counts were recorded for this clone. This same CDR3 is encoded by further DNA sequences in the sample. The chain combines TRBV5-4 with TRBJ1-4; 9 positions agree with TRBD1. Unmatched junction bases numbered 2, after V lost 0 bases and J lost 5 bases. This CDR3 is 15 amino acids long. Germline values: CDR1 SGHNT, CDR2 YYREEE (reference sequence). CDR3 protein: CASSLGGQGNEKLFF. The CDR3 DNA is TGTGCCAGCAGCTTGGGCGGACAGGGGAATGAAAAACTGTTTTTT. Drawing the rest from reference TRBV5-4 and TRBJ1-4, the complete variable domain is ETGVTQSPTHLIKTRGQQVTLRCSSQSGHNTVSWYQQALGQGPQFIFQYYREEENGRGNFPPRFSGLQFPNYSSELNVNALELDDSALYLCASSLGGQGNEKLFFGSGTQLSVL.

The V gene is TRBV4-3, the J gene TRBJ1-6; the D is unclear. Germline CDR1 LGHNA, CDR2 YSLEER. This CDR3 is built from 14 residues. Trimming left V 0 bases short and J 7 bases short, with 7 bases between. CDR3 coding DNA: TGCGCCAGCAGCCAAGATCCGGTGAATTCACCCCTCCACTTT. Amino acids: CASSQDPVNSPLHF.

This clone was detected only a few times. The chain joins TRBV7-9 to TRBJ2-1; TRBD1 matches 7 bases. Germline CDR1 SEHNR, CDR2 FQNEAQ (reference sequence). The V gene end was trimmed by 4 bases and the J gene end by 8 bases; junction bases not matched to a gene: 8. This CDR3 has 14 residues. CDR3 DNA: TGTGCCAGCAGCTATCGGGACAGTTGGGATGAGCAGTTCTTC. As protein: CASSYRDSWDEQFF. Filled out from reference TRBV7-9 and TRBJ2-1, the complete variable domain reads DTGVSQNPRHKITKRGQNVTFRCDPISEHNRLYWYRQTLGQGPEFLTYFQNEAQLEKSRLLSDRFSAERPKGSFSTLEIQRTEQGDSAMYLCASSYRDSWDEQFFGPGTRLTVL.

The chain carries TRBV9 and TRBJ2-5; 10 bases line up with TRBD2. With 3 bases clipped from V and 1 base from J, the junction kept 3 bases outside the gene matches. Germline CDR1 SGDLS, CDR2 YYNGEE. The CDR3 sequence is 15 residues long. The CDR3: CASSATSGVQETQYF. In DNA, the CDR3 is TGTGCCAGCAGCGCCACTAGCGGGGTCCAAGAGACCCAGTACTTC.

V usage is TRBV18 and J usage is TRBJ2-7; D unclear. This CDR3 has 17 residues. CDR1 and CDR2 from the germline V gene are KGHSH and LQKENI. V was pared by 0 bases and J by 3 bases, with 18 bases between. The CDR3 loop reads CASSPPNSQASYYEQYF. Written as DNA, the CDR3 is TGTGCCAGCTCACCACCGAATAGTCAGGCCTCCTACTACGAGCAGTACTTC.

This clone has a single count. In DNA form, the CDR3 reads TGTGCCAGCTCACCACCGACAGGGGGCACGAACATTCAGTACTTC. Residues: CASSPPTGGTNIQYF. The V call is TRBV18, the J call TRBJ2-4, with TRBD1 identical over 10 bases. The V segment lost 0 bases and the J segment 7 bases; nucleotides outside the gene matches: 3. The CDR3 length is 15 residues. The germline CDR1 and CDR2 sequences are KGHSH and LQKENI. The entire variable domain, with the rest obtained from reference TRBV18 and TRBJ2-4, is as follows: NAGVMQNPRHLVRRRGQEARLRCSPMKGHSHVYWYRQLPEEGLKFMVYLQKENIIDESGMPKERFSAEFPKEGPSILRIQQVVRGDSAAYFCASSPPTGGTNIQYFGAGTRLSVL.

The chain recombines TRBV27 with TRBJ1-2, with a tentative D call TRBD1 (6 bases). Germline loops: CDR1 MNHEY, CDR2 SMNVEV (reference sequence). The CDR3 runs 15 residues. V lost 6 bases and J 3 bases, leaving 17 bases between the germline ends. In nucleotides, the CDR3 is TGTGCCAGCAGCTCCCTTCCAGGGGATGACTATGGCTACACCTTC. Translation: CASSSLPGDDYGYTF.

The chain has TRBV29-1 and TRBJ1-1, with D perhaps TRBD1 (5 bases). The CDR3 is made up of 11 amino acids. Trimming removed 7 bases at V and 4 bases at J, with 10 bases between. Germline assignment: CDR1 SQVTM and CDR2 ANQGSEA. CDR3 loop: CSGTLGTEAFF. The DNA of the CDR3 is TGCAGCGGGACATTGGGCACTGAAGCTTTCTTT. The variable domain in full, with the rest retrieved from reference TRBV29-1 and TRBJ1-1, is SAVISQKPSRDICQRGTSLTIQCQVDSQVTMMFWYRQQPGQSLTLIATANQGSEATYESGFVIDKFPISRPNLTFSTLTVSNMSPEDSSIYLCSGTLGTEAFFGQGTRLTVV.

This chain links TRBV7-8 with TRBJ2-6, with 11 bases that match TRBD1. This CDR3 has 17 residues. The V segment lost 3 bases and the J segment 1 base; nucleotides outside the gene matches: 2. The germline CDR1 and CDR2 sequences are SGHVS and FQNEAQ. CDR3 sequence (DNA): TGTGCCAGCAGCTTCCGGGACAGGGGGTCTGGGGCCAACGTCCTGACTTTC. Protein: CASSFRDRGSGANVLTF.

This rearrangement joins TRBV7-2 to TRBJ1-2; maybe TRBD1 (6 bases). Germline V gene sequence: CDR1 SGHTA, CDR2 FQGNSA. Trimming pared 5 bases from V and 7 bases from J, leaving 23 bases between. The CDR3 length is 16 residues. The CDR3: CASSARRMSGAGGYTF. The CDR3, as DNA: TGTGCCAGCAGCGCCCGGAGGATGTCAGGGGCGGGTGGCTACACCTTC.

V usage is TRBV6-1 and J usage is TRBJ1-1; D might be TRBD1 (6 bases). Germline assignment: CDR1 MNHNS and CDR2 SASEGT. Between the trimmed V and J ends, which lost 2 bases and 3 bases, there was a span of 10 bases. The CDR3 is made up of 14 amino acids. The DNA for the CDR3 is TGTGCCAGCAGTGAAACCACAGGGTACACTGAAGCTTTCTTT. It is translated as CASSETTGYTEAFF.

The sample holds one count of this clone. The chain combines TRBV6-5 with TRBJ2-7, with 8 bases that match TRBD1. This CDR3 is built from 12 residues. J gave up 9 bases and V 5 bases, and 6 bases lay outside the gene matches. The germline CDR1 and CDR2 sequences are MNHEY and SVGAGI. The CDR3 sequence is CASSPGQGRQYF. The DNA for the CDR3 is TGTGCCAGCAGTCCAGGACAGGGCAGGCAGTACTTC.

In DNA form, the CDR3 reads TGCGCCAGCAGCCCCGGGACAGCGGGGGTCTATGGCTACACCTTC. Encoded protein: CASSPGTAGVYGYTF. This chain uses TRBV5-1 with TRBJ1-2, with 7 bases matching TRBD1. CDR1 is SGHRS and CDR2 is YFSETQ in the germline V gene. This CDR3 has 15 residues. Trimming removed 4 bases from V and 4 bases from J; junction bases left unmatched: 10.

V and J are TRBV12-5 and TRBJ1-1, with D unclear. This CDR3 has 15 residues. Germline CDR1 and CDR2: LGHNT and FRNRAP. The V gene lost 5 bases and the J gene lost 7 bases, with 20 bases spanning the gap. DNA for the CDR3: TGTGCTAGTGGTGATAACAAGGGAGGGATGGGTGAAGCTTTCTTT. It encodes CASGDNKGGMGEAFF.

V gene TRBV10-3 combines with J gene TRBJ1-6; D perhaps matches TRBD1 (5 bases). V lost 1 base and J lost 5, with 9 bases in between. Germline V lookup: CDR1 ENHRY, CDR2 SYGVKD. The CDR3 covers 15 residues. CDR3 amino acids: CAISEYDSDNSPLHF. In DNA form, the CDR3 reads TGTGCCATCAGTGAGTATGACAGTGATAATTCACCCCTCCACTTT.

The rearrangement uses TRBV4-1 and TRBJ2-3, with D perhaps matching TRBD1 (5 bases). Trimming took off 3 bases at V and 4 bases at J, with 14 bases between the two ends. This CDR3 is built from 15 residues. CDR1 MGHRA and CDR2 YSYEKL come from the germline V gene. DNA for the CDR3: TGCGCCAGCAGCCATGGTCGCAGGGTCGCAGATACGCAGTATTTT. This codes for CASSHGRRVADTQYF.

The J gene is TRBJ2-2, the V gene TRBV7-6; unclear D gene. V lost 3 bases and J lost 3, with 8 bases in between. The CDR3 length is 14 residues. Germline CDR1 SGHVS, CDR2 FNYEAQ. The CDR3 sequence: CASSLSGYTGELFF. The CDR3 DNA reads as TGTGCCAGCAGCTTGTCCGGGTACACCGGGGAGCTGTTTTTT.

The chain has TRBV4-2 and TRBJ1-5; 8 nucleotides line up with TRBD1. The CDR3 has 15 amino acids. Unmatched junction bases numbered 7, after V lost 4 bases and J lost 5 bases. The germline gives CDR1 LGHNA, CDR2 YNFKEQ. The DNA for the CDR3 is TGTGCCAGCAGCCGCGAGACAGGGGATTATCAGCCCCAGCATTTT. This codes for CASSRETGDYQPQHF.

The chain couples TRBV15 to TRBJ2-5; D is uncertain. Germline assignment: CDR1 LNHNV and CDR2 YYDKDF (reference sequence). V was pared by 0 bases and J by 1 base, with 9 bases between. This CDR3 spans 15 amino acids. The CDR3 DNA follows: TGTGCCACCAGCAGAGATTCCCACTCCCAAGAGACCCAGTACTTC. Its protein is CATSRDSHSQETQYF.

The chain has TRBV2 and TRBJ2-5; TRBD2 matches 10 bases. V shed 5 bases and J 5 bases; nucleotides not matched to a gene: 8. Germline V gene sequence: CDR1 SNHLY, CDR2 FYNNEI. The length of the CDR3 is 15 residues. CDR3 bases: TGTGCCAGCAGTCGAGAAGCGGGGGGGCCTGAGACCCAGTACTTC. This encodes CASSREAGGPETQYF.

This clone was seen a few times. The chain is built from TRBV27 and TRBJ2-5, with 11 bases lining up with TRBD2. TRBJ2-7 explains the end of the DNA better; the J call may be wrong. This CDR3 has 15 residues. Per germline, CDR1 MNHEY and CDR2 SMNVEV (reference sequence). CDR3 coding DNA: TGTGCCAGCAAACCCGGACTAGCGGGCAACTACGAGCAGTACTTC. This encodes CASKPGLAGNYEQYF.

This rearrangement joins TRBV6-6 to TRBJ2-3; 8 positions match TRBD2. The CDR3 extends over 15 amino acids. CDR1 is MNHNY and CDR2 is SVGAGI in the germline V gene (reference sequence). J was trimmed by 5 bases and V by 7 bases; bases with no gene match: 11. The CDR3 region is CASTPGGGLRDTQYF. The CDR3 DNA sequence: TGTGCCAGCACTCCCGGGGGGGGCCTAAGAGATACGCAGTATTTT.

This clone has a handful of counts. CDR3 in DNA: TGTGCCAGCAGCCCCGGGGTTGGTGTGGGCTACACCTTC. This codes for CASSPGVGVGYTF. V is TRBV11-2 and J is TRBJ1-2; D remains unclear. The CDR3 sequence is 13 residues long. The V and J ends lost 5 bases and 8 bases respectively, with 15 bases between them. CDR1 is SGHAT, CDR2 FQNNGV, per germline.

The CDR3 region has the DNA TGTGCCAGCAGCGCACCGGGACTAGGCAGCGGCTACACCTTC. It encodes CASSAPGLGSGYTF. The chain couples TRBV28 to TRBJ1-2; D is possibly TRBD1 (5 bases). The germline V and J ends were trimmed by 6 bases and 8 bases, with 19 bases remaining between them. CDR3 length: 14 residues. Germline CDR1 MDHEN, CDR2 SYDVKM.

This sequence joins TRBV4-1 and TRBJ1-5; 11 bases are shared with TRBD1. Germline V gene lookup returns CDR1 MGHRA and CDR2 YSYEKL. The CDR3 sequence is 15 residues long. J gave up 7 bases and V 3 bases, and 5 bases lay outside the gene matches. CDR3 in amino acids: CASSQDRGLGQPQHF. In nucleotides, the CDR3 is TGCGCCAGCAGCCAGGACAGGGGGCTCGGACAGCCCCAGCATTTT.

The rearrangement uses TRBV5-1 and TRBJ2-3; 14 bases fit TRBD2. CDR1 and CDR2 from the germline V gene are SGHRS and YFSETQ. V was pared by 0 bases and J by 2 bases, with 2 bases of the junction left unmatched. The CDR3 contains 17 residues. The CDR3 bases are TGCGCCAGCAGCTTGGGACTAGCGGGGGGGAACACAGATACGCAGTATTTT. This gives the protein CASSLGLAGGNTDTQYF.

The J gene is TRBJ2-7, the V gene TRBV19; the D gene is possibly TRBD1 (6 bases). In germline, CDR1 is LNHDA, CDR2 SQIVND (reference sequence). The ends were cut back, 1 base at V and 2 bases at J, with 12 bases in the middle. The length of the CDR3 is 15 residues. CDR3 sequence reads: CASSIARDTTYEQYF. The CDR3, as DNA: TGTGCCAGTAGTATAGCCCGGGACACTACCTACGAGCAGTACTTC.

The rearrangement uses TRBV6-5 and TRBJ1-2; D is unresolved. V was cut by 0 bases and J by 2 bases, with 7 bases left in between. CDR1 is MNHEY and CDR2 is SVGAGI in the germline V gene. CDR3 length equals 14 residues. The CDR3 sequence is CASSYSLPNYGYTF. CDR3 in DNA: TGTGCCAGCAGTTACTCACTGCCCAACTATGGCTACACCTTC.